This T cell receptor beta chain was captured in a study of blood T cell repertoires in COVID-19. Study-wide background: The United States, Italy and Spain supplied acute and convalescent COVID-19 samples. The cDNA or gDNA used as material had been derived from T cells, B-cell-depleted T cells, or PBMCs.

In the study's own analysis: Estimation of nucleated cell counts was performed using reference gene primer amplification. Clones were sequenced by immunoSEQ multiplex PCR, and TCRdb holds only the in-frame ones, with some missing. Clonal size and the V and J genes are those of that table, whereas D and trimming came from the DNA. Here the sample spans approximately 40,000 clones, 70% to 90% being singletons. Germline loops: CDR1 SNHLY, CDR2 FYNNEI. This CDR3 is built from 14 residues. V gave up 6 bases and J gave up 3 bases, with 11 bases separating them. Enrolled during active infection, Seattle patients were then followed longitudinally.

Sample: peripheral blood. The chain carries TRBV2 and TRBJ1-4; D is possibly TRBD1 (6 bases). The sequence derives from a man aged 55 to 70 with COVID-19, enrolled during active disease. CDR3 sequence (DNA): TGTGCCAGCAGGGCGGGGGCTTCTAATGAAAAACTGTTTTTT. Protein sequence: CASRAGASNEKLFF. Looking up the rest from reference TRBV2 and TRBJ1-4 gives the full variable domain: EPEVTQTPSHQVTQMGQEVILRCVPISNHLYFYWYRQILGQKVEFLVSFYNNEISEKSEIFDDQFSVERPDGSNFTLKIRSTKLEDSAMYFCASRAGASNEKLFFGSGTQLSVL.